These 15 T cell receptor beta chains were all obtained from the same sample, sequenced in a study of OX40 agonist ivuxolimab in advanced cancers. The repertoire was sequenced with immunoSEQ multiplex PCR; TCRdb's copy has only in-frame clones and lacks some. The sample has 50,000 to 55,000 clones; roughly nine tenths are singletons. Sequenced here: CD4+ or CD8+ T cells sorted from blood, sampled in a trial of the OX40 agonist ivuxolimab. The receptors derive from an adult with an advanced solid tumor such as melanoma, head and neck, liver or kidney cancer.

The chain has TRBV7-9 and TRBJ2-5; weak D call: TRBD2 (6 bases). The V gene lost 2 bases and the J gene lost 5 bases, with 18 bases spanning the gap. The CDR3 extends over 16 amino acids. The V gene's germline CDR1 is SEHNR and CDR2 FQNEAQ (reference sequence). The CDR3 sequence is CASSLHSGGFLETQYF. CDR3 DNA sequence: TGTGCCAGCAGCTTACACAGTGGGGGGTTTTTGGAGACCCAGTACTTC.

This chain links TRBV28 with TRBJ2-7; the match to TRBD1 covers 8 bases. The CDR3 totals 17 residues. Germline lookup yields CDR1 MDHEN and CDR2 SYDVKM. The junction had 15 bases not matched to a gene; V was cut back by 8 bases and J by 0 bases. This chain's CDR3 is CASAPSPGQGPSYEQYF. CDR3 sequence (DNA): TGTGCCAGCGCCCCTAGCCCCGGACAGGGTCCCTCCTACGAGCAGTACTTC.

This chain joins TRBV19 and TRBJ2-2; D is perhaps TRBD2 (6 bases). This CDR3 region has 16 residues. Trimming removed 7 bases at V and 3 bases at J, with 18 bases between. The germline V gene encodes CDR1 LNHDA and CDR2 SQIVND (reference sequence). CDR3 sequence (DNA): TGTGCCAGTATTAGGTCCGGGAGATGGGACACCGGGGAGCTGTTTTTT. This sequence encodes CASIRSGRWDTGELFF.

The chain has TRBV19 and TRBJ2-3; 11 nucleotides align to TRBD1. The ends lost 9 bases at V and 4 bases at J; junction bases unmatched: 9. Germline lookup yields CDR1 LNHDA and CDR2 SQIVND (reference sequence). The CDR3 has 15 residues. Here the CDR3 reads CASTPGQGGADTQYF. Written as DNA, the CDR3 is TGTGCCAGCACACCGGGACAGGGGGGCGCAGATACGCAGTATTTT.

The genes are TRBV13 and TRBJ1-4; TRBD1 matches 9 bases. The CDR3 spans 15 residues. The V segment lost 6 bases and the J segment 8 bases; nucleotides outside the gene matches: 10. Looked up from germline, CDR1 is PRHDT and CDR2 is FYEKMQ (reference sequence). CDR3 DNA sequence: TGTGCCAGCAGTCGGGACAGGGACAGTCGGGAAAAACTGTTTTTT. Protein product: CASSRDRDSREKLFF.

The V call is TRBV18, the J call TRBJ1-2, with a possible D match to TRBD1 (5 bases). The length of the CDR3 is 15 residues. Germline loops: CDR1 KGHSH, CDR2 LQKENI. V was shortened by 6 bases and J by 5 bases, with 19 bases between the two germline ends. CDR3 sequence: CASSAGPSTTYGYTF. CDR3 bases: TGTGCCAGCTCCGCAGGGCCATCCACTACTTATGGCTACACCTTC.

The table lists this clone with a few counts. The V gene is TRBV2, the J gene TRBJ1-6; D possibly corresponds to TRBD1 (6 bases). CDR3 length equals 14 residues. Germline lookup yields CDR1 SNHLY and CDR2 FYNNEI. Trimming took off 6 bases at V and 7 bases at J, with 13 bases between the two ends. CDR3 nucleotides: TGTGCCAGCAGATTGGACAGCGGCAATTCACCCCTCCACTTT. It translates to CASRLDSGNSPLHF.

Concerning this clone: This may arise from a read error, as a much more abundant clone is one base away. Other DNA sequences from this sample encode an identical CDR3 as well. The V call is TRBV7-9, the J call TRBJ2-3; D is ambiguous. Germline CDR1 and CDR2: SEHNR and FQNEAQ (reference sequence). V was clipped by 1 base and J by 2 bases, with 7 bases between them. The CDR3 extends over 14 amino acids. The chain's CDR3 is CASSLVLATDTQYF. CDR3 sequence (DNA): TGTGCCAGCAGCTTAGTCTTAGCCACAGATACGCAGTATTTT.

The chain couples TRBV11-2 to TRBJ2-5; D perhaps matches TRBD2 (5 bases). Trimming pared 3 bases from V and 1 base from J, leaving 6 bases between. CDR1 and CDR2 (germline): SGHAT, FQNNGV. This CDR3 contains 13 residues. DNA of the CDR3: TGTGCCAGCAGCTTCGGACTCCAAGAGACCCAGTACTTC. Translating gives CASSFGLQETQYF.

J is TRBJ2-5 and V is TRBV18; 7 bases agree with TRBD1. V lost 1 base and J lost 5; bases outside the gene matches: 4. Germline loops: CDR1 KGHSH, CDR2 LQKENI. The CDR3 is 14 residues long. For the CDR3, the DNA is TGTGCCAGCTCACCACAAGGACAGGCGGAGACCCAGTACTTC. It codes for CASSPQGQAETQYF.

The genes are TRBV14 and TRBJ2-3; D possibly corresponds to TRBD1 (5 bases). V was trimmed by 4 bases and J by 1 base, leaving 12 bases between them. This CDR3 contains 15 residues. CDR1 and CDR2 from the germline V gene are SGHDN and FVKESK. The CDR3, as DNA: TGTGCCAGCAGCCCGCAAGGGGCTGGCACAGATACGCAGTATTTT. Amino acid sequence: CASSPQGAGTDTQYF.

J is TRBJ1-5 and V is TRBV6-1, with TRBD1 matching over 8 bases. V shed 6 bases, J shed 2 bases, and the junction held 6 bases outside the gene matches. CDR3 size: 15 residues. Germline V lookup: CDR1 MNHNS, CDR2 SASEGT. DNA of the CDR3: TGTGCCAGCAGCCTTGGACAGGGAGGCAATCAGCCCCAGCATTTT. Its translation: CASSLGQGGNQPQHF.

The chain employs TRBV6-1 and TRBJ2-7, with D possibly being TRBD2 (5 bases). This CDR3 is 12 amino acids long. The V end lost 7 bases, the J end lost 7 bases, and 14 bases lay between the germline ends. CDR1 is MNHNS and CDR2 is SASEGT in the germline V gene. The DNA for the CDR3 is TGTGCCAGCACCCCGTATGGAGGTGAGCAGTACTTC. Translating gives CASTPYGGEQYF.

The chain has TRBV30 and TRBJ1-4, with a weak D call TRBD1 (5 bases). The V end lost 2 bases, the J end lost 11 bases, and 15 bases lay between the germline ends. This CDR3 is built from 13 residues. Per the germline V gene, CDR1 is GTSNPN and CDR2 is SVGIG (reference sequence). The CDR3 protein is CAWSPREWIKLFF. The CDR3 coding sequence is TGTGCCTGGAGTCCCAGGGAGTGGATTAAACTGTTTTTT.

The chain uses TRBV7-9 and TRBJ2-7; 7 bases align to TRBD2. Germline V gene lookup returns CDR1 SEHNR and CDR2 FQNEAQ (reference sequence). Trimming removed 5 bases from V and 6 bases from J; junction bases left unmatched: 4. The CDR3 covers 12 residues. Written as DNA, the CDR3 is TGTGCCAGCAGCCGGGGAGGGCTCGAGCAGTACTTC. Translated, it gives CASSRGGLEQYF.